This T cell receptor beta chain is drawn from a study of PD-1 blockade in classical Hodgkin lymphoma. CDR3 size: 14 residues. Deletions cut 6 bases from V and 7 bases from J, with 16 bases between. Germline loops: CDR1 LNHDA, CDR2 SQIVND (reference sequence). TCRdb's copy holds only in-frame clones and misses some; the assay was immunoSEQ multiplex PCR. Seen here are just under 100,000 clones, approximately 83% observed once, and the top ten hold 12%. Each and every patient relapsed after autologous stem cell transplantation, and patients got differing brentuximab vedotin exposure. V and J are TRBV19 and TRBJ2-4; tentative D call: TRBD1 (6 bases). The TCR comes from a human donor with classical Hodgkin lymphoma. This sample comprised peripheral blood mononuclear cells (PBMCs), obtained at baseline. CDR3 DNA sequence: TGTGCCAGTAGCCTCGAGGGGCAGGGGAACATTCAGTACTTC. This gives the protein CASSLEGQGNIQYF.